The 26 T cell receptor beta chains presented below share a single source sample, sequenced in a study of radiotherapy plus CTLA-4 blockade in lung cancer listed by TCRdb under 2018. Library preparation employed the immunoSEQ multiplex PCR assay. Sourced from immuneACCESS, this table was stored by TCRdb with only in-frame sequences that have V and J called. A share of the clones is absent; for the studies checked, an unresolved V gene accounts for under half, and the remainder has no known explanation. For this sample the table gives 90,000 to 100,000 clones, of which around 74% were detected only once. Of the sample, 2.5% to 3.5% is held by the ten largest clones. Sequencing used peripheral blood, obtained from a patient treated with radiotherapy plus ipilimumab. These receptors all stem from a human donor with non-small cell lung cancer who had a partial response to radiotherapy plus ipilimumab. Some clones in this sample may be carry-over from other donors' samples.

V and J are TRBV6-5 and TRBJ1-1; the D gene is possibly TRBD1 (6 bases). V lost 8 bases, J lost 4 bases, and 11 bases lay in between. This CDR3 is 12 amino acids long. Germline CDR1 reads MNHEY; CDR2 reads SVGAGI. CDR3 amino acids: CASGTFGTEAFF. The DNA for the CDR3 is TGTGCCAGCGGGACATTTGGCACTGAAGCTTTCTTT.

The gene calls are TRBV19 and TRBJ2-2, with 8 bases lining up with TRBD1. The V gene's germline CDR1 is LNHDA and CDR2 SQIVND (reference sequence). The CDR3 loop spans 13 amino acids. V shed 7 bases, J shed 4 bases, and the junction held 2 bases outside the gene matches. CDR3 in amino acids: CASIQGVTGELFF. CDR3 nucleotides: TGTGCCAGTATACAGGGGGTCACCGGGGAGCTGTTTTTT.

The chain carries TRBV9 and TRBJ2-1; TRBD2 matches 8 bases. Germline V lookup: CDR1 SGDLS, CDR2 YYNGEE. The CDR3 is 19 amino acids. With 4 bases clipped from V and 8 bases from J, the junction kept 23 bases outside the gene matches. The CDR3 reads CASSPTTGGGTRTAHEQFF. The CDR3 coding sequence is TGTGCCAGCAGCCCCACCACAGGAGGGGGGACTAGGACTGCTCATGAGCAGTTCTTC.

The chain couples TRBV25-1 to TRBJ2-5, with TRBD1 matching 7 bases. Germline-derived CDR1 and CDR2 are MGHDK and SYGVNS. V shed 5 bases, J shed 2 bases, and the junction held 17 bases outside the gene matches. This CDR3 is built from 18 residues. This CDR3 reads CASSTQEGGIVGQETQYF. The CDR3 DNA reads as TGTGCCAGCAGTACACAGGAAGGGGGCATCGTCGGGCAAGAGACCCAGTACTTC.

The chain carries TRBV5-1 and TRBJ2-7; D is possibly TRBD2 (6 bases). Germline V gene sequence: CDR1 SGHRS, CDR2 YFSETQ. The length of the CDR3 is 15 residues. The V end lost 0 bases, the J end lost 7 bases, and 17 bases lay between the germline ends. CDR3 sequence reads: CASSLETGVRGEQYF. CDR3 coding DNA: TGCGCCAGCAGCTTGGAGACGGGAGTGAGAGGGGAGCAGTACTTC.

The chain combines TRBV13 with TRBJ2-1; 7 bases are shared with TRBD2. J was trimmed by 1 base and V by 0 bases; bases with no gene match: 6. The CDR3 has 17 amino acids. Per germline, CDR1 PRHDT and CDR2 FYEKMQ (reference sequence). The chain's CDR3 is CASSLGGGRRSYNEQFF. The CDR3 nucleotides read TGTGCCAGCAGCTTAGGCGGCGGGAGACGTTCCTACAATGAGCAGTTCTTC.

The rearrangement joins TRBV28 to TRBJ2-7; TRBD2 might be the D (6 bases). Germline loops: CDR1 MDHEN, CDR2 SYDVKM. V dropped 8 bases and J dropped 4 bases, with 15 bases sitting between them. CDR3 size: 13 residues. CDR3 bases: TGTGCCAGCCGGCGGGGTGGACGATACGAGCAGTACTTC. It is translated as CASRRGGRYEQYF.

The CDR3 bases are TGCAGCGTTTTGGCTAGCAGTAACGGGGAGCTGTTTTTT. This encodes CSVLASSNGELFF. The chain employs TRBV29-1 and TRBJ2-2; maybe TRBD2 (5 bases). The CDR3 is made up of 13 amino acids. The V and J ends lost 5 bases and 7 bases respectively, with 14 bases between them. Germline CDR1 SQVTM, CDR2 ANQGSEA.

The CDR3 sequence: CASRSEQGAAYGYTF. CDR3 nucleotide sequence: TGTGCCAGCAGGAGTGAACAGGGGGCGGCCTATGGCTACACCTTC. The chain is built from TRBV5-4 and TRBJ1-2; 9 nucleotides line up with TRBD1. The J segment lost 4 bases and the V segment lost 5 bases, leaving 9 bases of the junction unmatched. The germline gives CDR1 SGHNT, CDR2 YYREEE (reference sequence). The CDR3 covers 15 residues.

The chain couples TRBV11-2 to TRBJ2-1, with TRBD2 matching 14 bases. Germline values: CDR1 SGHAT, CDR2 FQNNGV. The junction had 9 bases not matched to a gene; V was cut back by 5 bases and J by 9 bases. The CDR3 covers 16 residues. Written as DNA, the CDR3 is TGTGCCAGCAGCCGGACTAGCGGGAGGCGGGTGGGTGAGCAGTTCTTC. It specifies CASSRTSGRRVGEQFF.

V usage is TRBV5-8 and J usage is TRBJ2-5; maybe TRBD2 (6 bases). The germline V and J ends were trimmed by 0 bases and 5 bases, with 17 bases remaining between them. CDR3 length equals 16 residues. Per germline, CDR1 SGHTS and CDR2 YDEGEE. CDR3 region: CASSLVGEVVGETQYF. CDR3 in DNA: TGTGCCAGCAGCTTGGTTGGGGAGGTCGTGGGGGAGACCCAGTACTTC.

CDR3 bases: TGTGCCAGCAGTTTATTTTCCGGTACGCAGTATTTT. As protein: CASSLFSGTQYF. This chain joins TRBV28 and TRBJ2-3; D remains ambiguous. Deletions cut 1 base from V and 8 bases from J, with 7 bases between. The CDR3 is 12 amino acids. Germline-derived CDR1 and CDR2 are MDHEN and SYDVKM.

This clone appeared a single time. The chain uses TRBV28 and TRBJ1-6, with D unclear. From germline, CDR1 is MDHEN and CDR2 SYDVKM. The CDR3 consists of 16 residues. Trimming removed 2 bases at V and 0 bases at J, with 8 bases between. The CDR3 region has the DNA TGTGCCAGCAGTTTAGGAGGGAGCTCCTATAATTCACCCCTCCACTTT. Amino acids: CASSLGGSSYNSPLHF.

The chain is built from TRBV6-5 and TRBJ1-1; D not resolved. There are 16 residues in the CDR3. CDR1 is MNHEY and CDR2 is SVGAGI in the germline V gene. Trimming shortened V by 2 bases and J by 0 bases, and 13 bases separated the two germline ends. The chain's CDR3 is CASSYAPQQLNTEAFF. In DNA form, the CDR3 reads TGTGCCAGCAGTTACGCCCCTCAACAGCTGAACACTGAAGCTTTCTTT.

CDR3 bases: TGTGCCAGCAGTCCTCTGGCGGGAGGGGTGGAGACCCAGTACTTC. Protein product: CASSPLAGGVETQYF. This chain uses TRBV28 with TRBJ2-5; 9 bases are a match to TRBD2. The CDR3 totals 15 residues. Trimming removed 5 bases from V and 5 bases from J; junction bases left unmatched: 9. CDR1 and CDR2 from the germline V gene are MDHEN and SYDVKM.

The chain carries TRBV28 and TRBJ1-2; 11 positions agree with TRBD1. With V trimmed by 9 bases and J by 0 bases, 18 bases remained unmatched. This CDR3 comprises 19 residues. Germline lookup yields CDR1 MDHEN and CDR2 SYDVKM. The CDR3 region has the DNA TGTGCCAGACCCCTGCCTCTTCCGGACAGGGGGCGATCTAACTATGGCTACACCTTC. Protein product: CARPLPLPDRGRSNYGYTF.

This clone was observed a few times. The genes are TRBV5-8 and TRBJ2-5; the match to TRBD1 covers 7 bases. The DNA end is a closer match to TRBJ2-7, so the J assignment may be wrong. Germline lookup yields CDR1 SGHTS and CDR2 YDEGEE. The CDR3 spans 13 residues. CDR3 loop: CASSWDRTYEQYF. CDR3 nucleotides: TGTGCCAGCAGCTGGGACAGAACCTACGAGCAGTACTTC.

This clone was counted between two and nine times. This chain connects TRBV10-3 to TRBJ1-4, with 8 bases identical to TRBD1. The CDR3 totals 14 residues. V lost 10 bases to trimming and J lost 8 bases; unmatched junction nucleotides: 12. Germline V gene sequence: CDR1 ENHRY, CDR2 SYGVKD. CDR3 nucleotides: TGTGCCACCTCAGCAGGGGGCGCTTGGGAAAAACTGTTTTTT. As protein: CATSAGGAWEKLFF.

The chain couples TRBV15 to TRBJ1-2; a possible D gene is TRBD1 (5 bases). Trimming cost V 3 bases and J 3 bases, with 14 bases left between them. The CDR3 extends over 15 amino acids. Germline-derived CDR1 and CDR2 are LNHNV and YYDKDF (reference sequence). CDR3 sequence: CATSRARGVDYGYTF. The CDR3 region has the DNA TGTGCCACCAGCAGGGCCCGGGGGGTGGACTATGGCTACACCTTC.

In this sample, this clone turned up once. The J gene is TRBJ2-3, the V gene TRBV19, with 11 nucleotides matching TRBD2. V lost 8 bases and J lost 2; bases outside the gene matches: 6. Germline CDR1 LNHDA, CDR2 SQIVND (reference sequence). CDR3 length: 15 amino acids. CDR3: CASRELAGDTDTQYF. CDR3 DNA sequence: TGTGCCAGTCGGGAACTAGCGGGAGACACAGATACGCAGTATTTT.

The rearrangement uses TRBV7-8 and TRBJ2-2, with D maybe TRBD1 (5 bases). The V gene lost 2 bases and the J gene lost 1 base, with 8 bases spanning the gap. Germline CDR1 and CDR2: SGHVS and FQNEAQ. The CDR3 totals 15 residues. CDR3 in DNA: TGTGCCAGCAGCTTACGGCAGGGGAACACCGGGGAGCTGTTTTTT. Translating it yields CASSLRQGNTGELFF.

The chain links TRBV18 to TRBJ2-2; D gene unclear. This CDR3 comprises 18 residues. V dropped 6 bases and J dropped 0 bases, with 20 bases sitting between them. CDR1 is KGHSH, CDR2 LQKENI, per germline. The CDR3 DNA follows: TGTGCCAGCTCTCACCAAGCCCCCACAGCCGCGAACACCGGGGAGCTGTTTTTT. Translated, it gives CASSHQAPTAANTGELFF.

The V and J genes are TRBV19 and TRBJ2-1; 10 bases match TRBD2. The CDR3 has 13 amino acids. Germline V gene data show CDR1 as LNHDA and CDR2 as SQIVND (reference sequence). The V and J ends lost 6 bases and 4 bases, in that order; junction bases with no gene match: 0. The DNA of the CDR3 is TGTGCCAGTAGGGGACTAGCGTACAATGAGCAGTTCTTC. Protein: CASRGLAYNEQFF.

DNA for the CDR3: TGTGCCAGCAGCCAAGTCGGGGGGGCATCAGATACGCAGTATTTT. Residues: CASSQVGGASDTQYF. J is TRBJ2-3 and V is TRBV14, with 8 bases aligning to TRBD2. CDR3 length: 15 amino acids. Germline values: CDR1 SGHDN, CDR2 FVKESK. Trimming at V came to 1 base and at J to 4 bases, leaving 4 bases not matched to a gene.

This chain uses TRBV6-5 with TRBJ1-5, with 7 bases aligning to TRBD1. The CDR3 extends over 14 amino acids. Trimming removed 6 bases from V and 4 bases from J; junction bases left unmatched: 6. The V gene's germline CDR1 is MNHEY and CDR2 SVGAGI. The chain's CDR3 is CASRPTGWNQPQHF. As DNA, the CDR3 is TGTGCCAGCAGACCGACAGGGTGGAATCAGCCCCAGCATTTT.

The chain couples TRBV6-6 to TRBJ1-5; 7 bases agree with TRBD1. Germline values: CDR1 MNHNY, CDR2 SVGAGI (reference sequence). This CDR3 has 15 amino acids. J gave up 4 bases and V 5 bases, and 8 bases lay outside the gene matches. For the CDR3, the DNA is TGTGCCAGCAGTATGACCGGGACAGATAATCAGCCCCAGCATTTT. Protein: CASSMTGTDNQPQHF.